This paragraph reports one TCR beta chain. Its matching antigen is unknown. CDR1 is SGHVS, CDR2 FQNEAQ, per germline. This CDR3 is built from 17 residues. V shed 5 bases and J 9 bases; nucleotides not matched to a gene: 19. Indicated treatment: 15 Gy SBRT to primary tumor, nephrectomy 4 weeks later. This entry is derived from a study of radiation and T cells in renal cell carcinoma. Overall study results and limits: From baseline, blood top tumor clonotypes peaked at 2 weeks post-radiation.

Clones were read by immunoSEQ multiplex PCR, and TCRdb kept only the in-frame ones, dropping some. The sample holds roughly 9,000 clones, approximately 62% seen once. Sequenced material: tumor tissue, taken from a patient whose treatment included radiotherapy and nephrectomy. The receptor was derived from a woman aged 50 to 60 with renal cell carcinoma. The chain has TRBV7-8 and TRBJ2-1; 7 positions agree with TRBD1. In nucleotides, the CDR3 is TGTGCCAGCAGCCGACAAGCTACCATAGACAGGGAAGGTGAGCAGTTCTTC. It is translated as CASSRQATIDREGEQFF.